These 27 T cell receptor beta chains were sequenced from one sample in a study of blood T cell repertoires in COVID-19. Assay: immunoSEQ multiplex PCR; the TCRdb copy retains only in-frame clones and omits some. The table shows about 130,000 clones, with 80% to 85% occurring only once. Sequenced: peripheral blood. Every receptor here comes from a woman in her twenties or thirties who had recovered from COVID-19.

The gene calls are TRBV29-1 and TRBJ2-7, with 10 bases aligning to TRBD2. The ends lost 6 bases at V and 3 bases at J; junction bases unmatched: 5. Germline assignment: CDR1 SQVTM and CDR2 ANQGSEA. CDR3 length: 13 residues. This chain's CDR3 is CSVQTSGNYEQYF. The CDR3 coding sequence is TGCAGCGTCCAAACTAGCGGGAACTACGAGCAGTACTTC.

CDR3 nucleotide sequence: TGCGCCAGCAGCCAAGCCACAGGGGGTGCTGGGGCCAACGTCCTGACTTTC. Translating gives CASSQATGGAGANVLTF. The chain couples TRBV4-1 to TRBJ2-6; 8 bases map to TRBD1. The germline CDR1 and CDR2 sequences are MGHRA and YSYEKL. V was pared by 1 base and J by 2 bases, with 4 bases of the junction left unmatched. The CDR3 is 17 amino acids.

The chain uses TRBV7-2 and TRBJ2-1, with 8 bases fitting TRBD2. The length of the CDR3 is 15 residues. From germline, CDR1 is SGHTA and CDR2 FQGNSA. The V gene end was trimmed by 4 bases and the J gene end by 7 bases; junction bases not matched to a gene: 9. This CDR3 reads CASSSLAGLGNEQFF. CDR3 DNA: TGTGCCAGCAGCTCGCTAGCGGGTCTGGGAAATGAGCAGTTCTTC.

The chain couples TRBV29-1 to TRBJ2-1; D unresolved. CDR1 is SQVTM and CDR2 is ANQGSEA in the germline V gene. This CDR3 is built from 12 residues. The V gene lost 6 bases and the J gene lost 7 bases, with 13 bases spanning the gap. The CDR3 DNA reads TGCAGCGTCGCCCTTTTCGGGAATGAGCAGTTCTTC. It encodes CSVALFGNEQFF.

This clone was seen once. V and J are TRBV7-6 and TRBJ2-1, with D tentatively TRBD2 (6 bases). V was trimmed by 1 base and J by 4 bases, leaving 14 bases between them. CDR3 length: 16 residues. In germline, CDR1 is SGHVS, CDR2 FNYEAQ. The CDR3 bases are TGTGCCAGCAGCTTAGGAGCTAGCGACGATTACAATGAGCAGTTCTTC. Its protein is CASSLGASDDYNEQFF.

The chain uses TRBV19 and TRBJ1-5, with a possible D match to TRBD1 (6 bases). Germline V gives CDR1 LNHDA, CDR2 SQIVND (reference sequence). The ends were cut back, 5 bases at V and 6 bases at J, with 11 bases in the middle. This CDR3 comprises 13 residues. The CDR3 DNA reads TGTGCCAGTAGTGGGGGCGTTGGTCAGCCCCAGCATTTT. Amino acids: CASSGGVGQPQHF.

The rearrangement joins TRBV5-6 to TRBJ1-1; 9 bases map to TRBD1. The CDR3 is 16 amino acids. CDR1 and CDR2 from the germline V gene are SGHDT and YYEEEE. The junction had 8 bases not matched to a gene; V was cut back by 4 bases and J by 1 base. The CDR3, as DNA: TGTGCCAGCAGCATCGGGACAGGGACGGGGAACACTGAAGCTTTCTTT. Its protein product is CASSIGTGTGNTEAFF.

This rearrangement joins TRBV2 to TRBJ1-1; a possible D gene is TRBD1 (5 bases). Between the trimmed V and J ends, which lost 2 bases and 3 bases, there was a span of 7 bases. Per the germline V gene, CDR1 is SNHLY and CDR2 is FYNNEI. The CDR3 has 13 residues. CDR3 coding DNA: TGTGCCAGCAGTGAAAAAGGGGACACTGAAGCTTTCTTT. Translation gives CASSEKGDTEAFF.

The CDR3 sequence is CASSTGNQPQHF. For the CDR3, the DNA is TGTGCCAGCAGTACGGGGAATCAGCCCCAGCATTTT. V and J are TRBV12-3 or TRBV12-4 and TRBJ1-5; D uncertain. The CDR3 is 12 residues long. The V gene lost 5 bases and the J gene lost 4 bases, with 6 bases spanning the gap.

V and J are TRBV9 and TRBJ1-1; D remains ambiguous. With 6 bases removed from V and 4 bases from J, the gap between germline ends came to 25 bases. The germline V gene encodes CDR1 SGDLS and CDR2 YYNGEE. This CDR3 has 17 amino acids. In DNA, the CDR3 is TGTGCCAGCAAGTCGTTTTCGGGCACCGAGCGGAGCACTGAAGCTTTCTTT. Residues: CASKSFSGTERSTEAFF.

The rearrangement uses TRBV6-1 and TRBJ1-5; tentatively, D is TRBD1 (5 bases). This CDR3 has 14 residues. Looked up from germline, CDR1 is MNHNS and CDR2 is SASEGT. V gave up 0 bases and J gave up 7 bases, with 10 bases separating them. The CDR3 nucleotides read TGTGCCAGCAGTGAAGCTCAGGGAGGGCAGCCCCAGCATTTT. Translation: CASSEAQGGQPQHF.

The chain recombines TRBV4-1 with TRBJ1-1, with 7 bases fitting TRBD1. The CDR3 is 16 amino acids. The germline CDR1 and CDR2 sequences are MGHRA and YSYEKL. J lost 4 bases, V lost 4 bases, and 12 bases had no gene match. The chain's CDR3 is CASSLHPGGSGTEAFF. The DNA for the CDR3 is TGCGCCAGCAGCCTACATCCAGGGGGGTCGGGCACTGAAGCTTTCTTT.

This clone was detected only a few times. This sequence joins TRBV6-5 and TRBJ2-2, with TRBD1 matching 10 bases. Per germline, CDR1 MNHEY and CDR2 SVGAGI. This CDR3 has 15 residues. V lost 1 base to trimming and J lost 9 bases; unmatched junction nucleotides: 5. CDR3: CASSYFGTGARELFF. The CDR3 nucleotides are TGTGCCAGCAGTTACTTCGGGACAGGGGCGAGGGAGCTGTTTTTT.

The chain combines TRBV6-4 with TRBJ1-4; 11 bases match TRBD1. Trimming at V came to 5 bases and at J to 6 bases, leaving 2 bases not matched to a gene. The CDR3 sequence is 14 residues long. Germline V gene data show CDR1 as MRHNA and CDR2 as SNTAGT. The CDR3 nucleotides read TGTGCCAGCAGTCCGGGACAGGGGGATGAAAAACTGTTTTTT. Its protein is CASSPGQGDEKLFF.

This chain joins TRBV7-8 and TRBJ2-1, with 7 bases that match TRBD2. Unmatched junction bases numbered 5, after V lost 2 bases and J lost 4 bases. There are 15 residues in the CDR3. CDR1 SGHVS and CDR2 FQNEAQ come from the germline V gene. The CDR3 DNA follows: TGTGCCAGCAGCTTACGAGCGGGGCCTTACAATGAGCAGTTCTTC. It is translated as CASSLRAGPYNEQFF.

The V and J genes are TRBV28 and TRBJ1-1; 8 bases match TRBD1. The germline V gene encodes CDR1 MDHEN and CDR2 SYDVKM. After removal of 6 bases from V and 4 bases from J, the junction contained 4 bases not matched to a gene. The CDR3 runs 13 residues. The CDR3 DNA reads as TGTGCCAGCAGGGGGACAGGCAGCACTGAAGCTTTCTTT. Its translation: CASRGTGSTEAFF.

V is TRBV19 and J is TRBJ2-2; D may be TRBD2 (6 bases). CDR1 is LNHDA and CDR2 is SQIVND in the germline V gene (reference sequence). V shed 5 bases and J shed 2 bases, with 12 bases lying between them. The CDR3 totals 15 residues. The CDR3 DNA follows: TGTGCCAGTAGTTTTCTAGCGTCTAACACCGGGGAGCTGTTTTTT. Translating gives CASSFLASNTGELFF.

The chain uses TRBV13 and TRBJ2-3, with 11 positions matching TRBD2. V shed 3 bases and J 2 bases; nucleotides not matched to a gene: 16. CDR1 and CDR2 from the germline V gene are PRHDT and FYEKMQ (reference sequence). This CDR3 has 20 amino acids. The CDR3 bases are TGTGCCAGCAGCTTCTTATCTCCGGGACTAGCGGAGACCTACACAGATACGCAGTATTTT. Its translation: CASSFLSPGLAETYTDTQYF.

The chain uses TRBV10-3 and TRBJ2-7; the match to TRBD1 covers 9 bases. The V gene's germline CDR1 is ENHRY and CDR2 SYGVKD. The CDR3 spans 16 residues. V trimming: 0 bases; J trimming: 5 bases; junction bases outside the gene matches: 8. The CDR3 protein is CAISESKRGTGNEQYF. For the CDR3, the DNA is TGTGCCATCAGTGAGTCTAAGAGAGGGACAGGGAACGAGCAGTACTTC.

The chain employs TRBV20-1 and TRBJ2-5, with D uncertain. V lost 5 bases and J lost 5, with 9 bases in between. The germline CDR1 and CDR2 sequences are DFQATT and SNEGSKA (reference sequence). The CDR3 sequence is 11 residues long. The DNA for the CDR3 is TGCAGTGCTTGGTCCGGTGAGACCCAGTACTTC. Residues: CSAWSGETQYF.

The chain couples TRBV14 to TRBJ2-1; TRBD2 might be the D (5 bases). There are 18 residues in the CDR3. V lost 4 bases and J 0 bases, leaving 19 bases between the germline ends. Germline V gene data show CDR1 as SGHDN and CDR2 as FVKESK. CDR3 loop: CASSPLRPGGSSYNEQFF. In nucleotides, the CDR3 is TGTGCCAGCAGCCCCCTCCGGCCTGGAGGTAGCTCCTACAATGAGCAGTTCTTC.

This clone came up once. The chain employs TRBV6-6 and TRBJ2-2, with TRBD2 identical over 12 bases. V trimming: 3 bases; J trimming: 5 bases; junction bases outside the gene matches: 1. CDR3 size: 15 residues. The germline CDR1 and CDR2 sequences are MNHNY and SVGAGI (reference sequence). The CDR3 bases are TGTGCCAGCAGTTATCTAGCGGGAGGGACCGGGGAGCTGTTTTTT. Encoded protein: CASSYLAGGTGELFF.

The V gene is TRBV11-3, the J gene TRBJ2-2, with 14 bases aligning to TRBD2. The germline V gene encodes CDR1 SGHNT and CDR2 YENEEA. Losses at the gene ends were 5 bases for V and 5 bases for J; bases not matched to a gene: 7. There are 17 residues in the CDR3. The CDR3 loop is CASSPAGTSGRTGELFF. CDR3 nucleotides: TGTGCCAGCAGCCCGGCTGGGACTAGCGGGAGAACCGGGGAGCTGTTTTTT.

The CDR3 loop is CASGRDRANYGYTF. DNA of the CDR3: TGTGCCAGCGGCCGGGACAGGGCTAACTATGGCTACACCTTC. This rearrangement joins TRBV27 to TRBJ1-2; 9 positions match TRBD1. Looked up from germline, CDR1 is MNHEY and CDR2 is SMNVEV (reference sequence). The CDR3 runs 14 residues. V lost 8 bases, J lost 0 bases, and 4 bases stayed unmatched.

V usage is TRBV3-1 (or the pseudogene TRBV3-2) and J usage is TRBJ2-7; 10 bases fit TRBD1. Germline V gene lookup returns CDR1 LGHDT and CDR2 YNNKEL (reference sequence). Unmatched junction bases numbered 6, after V lost 2 bases and J lost 5 bases. The CDR3 has 15 amino acids. CDR3 region: CASSQTGQGFNEQYF. CDR3 bases: TGTGCCAGCAGCCAAACGGGACAGGGGTTCAACGAGCAGTACTTC.

The chain joins TRBV9 to TRBJ2-5; the match to TRBD2 covers 7 bases. Looked up from germline, CDR1 is SGDLS and CDR2 is YYNGEE. J gave up 5 bases and V 4 bases, and 11 bases lay outside the gene matches. The CDR3 is made up of 15 amino acids. The CDR3 sequence is CASSPGSLSGETQYF. The CDR3 DNA reads TGTGCCAGCAGCCCGGGGAGCCTTAGCGGGGAGACCCAGTACTTC.

Of note for this clone: Other DNA sequences within the sample encode an identical CDR3. This chain links TRBV7-2 with TRBJ2-1, with 10 nucleotides matching TRBD2. Germline V gives CDR1 SGHTA, CDR2 FQGNSA. With V trimmed by 4 bases and J by 6 bases, 6 bases remained unmatched. The CDR3 consists of 15 residues. The CDR3 loop reads CASSSLAGAGNEQFF. Written as DNA, the CDR3 is TGTGCCAGCAGCTCCCTAGCGGGAGCGGGCAATGAGCAGTTCTTC.